The rows below give T cell receptor beta chains drawn from one sample of a study of response to subunit inactivated influenza vaccine. TCRdb passed the RT-PCR reads through MiXCR, listing each CDR3 protein once. The sample carries about 480,000 distinct CDR3 sequences, roughly 25% recorded once. Source: CD4+ T cells sorted from PBMCs, taken around 5 days after vaccination. These receptors were taken from a man in his fifties who received an inactivated influenza vaccine. The CDR3 runs from the conserved cysteine through the conserved F or W.

V gene	J gene	CDR3 protein
TRBV20-1	TRBJ2-3	CSARDDGRNTQYF
TRBV10-3	TRBJ2-3	CAIRVLAGVVDTQYF
TRBV5-1	TRBJ1-2	CASSLTGTEYGYTF
TRBV12-3/TRBV12-4	TRBJ2-1	CASTTSRPNNEQFF
TRBV6-1	TRBJ2-3	CASSVRQGTDTQYF
TRBV20-1	TRBJ2-1	CSAPRTLNEQFF
TRBV6-5	TRBJ2-5	CASSSSEGEQETQYF
TRBV7-2	TRBJ2-1	CASSSDGASGRRNEQFF
TRBV4-1	TRBJ2-3	CASSQRAGSSDTQYF
TRBV5-1	TRBJ1-3	CASSSTGTFGNTIYF
TRBV6-5	TRBJ1-3	CASSYSWRGYGNTIYF
TRBV5-1	TRBJ2-1	CASSLELAGGGEQFF
TRBV5-1	TRBJ2-6	CASSSGSSGANVLTF
TRBV5-6	TRBJ2-5	CASSSLKGGYQETQYF
TRBV5-1	TRBJ1-2	CASSGEGTGYTF
TRBV20-1	TRBJ2-7	CSTLLGQRYEQYF
TRBV24-1	TRBJ2-1	CATSDRQASSYNEQFF
TRBV10-3	TRBJ1-1	CAISVKGGDTEAFF
TRBV7-2	TRBJ1-5	CASSFLTQPQHF
TRBV20-1	TRBJ2-7	CSARDKAGDPYEQYF
TRBV12-3/TRBV12-4	TRBJ1-1	CASTPTVNTEAFF
TRBV5-4	TRBJ2-3	CASSPASAKDTQYF
TRBV27	TRBJ2-5	CASRGLWTSGRALEETQYF
TRBV6-1	TRBJ1-2	CASRTTGGVYGYTF
TRBV5-1	TRBJ2-2	CASSATGTGNTGELFF
TRBV6-2/TRBV6-3	TRBJ2-1	CASSPSGRRYNEQFF
TRBV5-1	TRBJ2-7	CASQDESSYEQYF
TRBV20-1	TRBJ2-3	CSARGNRDSDTQYF
TRBV3-1	TRBJ2-6	CASSHPGSRGSGANVLTF
TRBV30	TRBJ1-5	CAWSVQAGRQPQHF
TRBV28	TRBJ2-1	CASTRPIGRAGNEQFF
TRBV24-1	TRBJ2-2	CATSDGLALAGELFF
TRBV6-2/TRBV6-3	TRBJ2-7	CASSLLKGEQYF
TRBV20-1	TRBJ2-7	CSATGTGHTYEQYF
TRBV10-3	TRBJ1-1	CATKGQGAWDTEAFF
TRBV29-1	TRBJ1-2	CSVLGTAYGYTF
TRBV4-3	TRBJ1-1	CASSQDISLGEAFF
TRBV24-1	TRBJ2-2	CATSGAALTGELFF
TRBV5-1	TRBJ2-5	CASSSVLTAETQYF
TRBV20-1	TRBJ1-3	CSARAGTGTHPVNF
TRBV12-3/TRBV12-4	TRBJ1-3	CASSFGRGRRSGNTIYF
TRBV20-1	TRBJ2-5	CSARRTSGGETQYF
TRBV18	TRBJ2-5	CASSPPVPGETQYF
TRBV2	TRBJ2-1	CASSRLRSGSYNEQFF
TRBV10-3	TRBJ2-4	CAIRAQGAENIQYF
TRBV12-3/TRBV12-4	TRBJ2-7	CASSYSGGASEQYF
TRBV6-1	TRBJ2-2	CASRQGETNTGELFF